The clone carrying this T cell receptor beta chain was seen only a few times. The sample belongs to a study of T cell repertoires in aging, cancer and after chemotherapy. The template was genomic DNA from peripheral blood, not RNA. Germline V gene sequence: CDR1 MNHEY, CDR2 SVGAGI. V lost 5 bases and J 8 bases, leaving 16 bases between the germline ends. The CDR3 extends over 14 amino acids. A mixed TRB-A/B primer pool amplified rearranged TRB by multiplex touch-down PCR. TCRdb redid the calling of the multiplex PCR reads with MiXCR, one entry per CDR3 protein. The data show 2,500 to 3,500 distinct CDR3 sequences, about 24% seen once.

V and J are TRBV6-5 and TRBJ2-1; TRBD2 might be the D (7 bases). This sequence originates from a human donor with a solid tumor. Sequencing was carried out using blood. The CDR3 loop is CASSILQGGDEQFF. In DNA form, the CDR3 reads TGTGCCAGCAGTATTCTACAGGGAGGGGATGAGCAGTTCTTC.